The clone carrying this T cell receptor (beta chain) was seen a single time. This specimen comes from a study of blood T cell repertoires in COVID-19. Overall study context: Researchers got acute and convalescent COVID-19 samples from the United States, Italy and Spain. T cells, B-cell-depleted T cells, or PBMCs supplied cDNA or gDNA.

V was shortened by 0 bases and J by 3 bases, with 14 bases between the two germline ends. The germline V gene encodes CDR1 SGDLS and CDR2 YYNGEE. The CDR3 runs 16 residues. As originally analysed: Nucleated cell number was recorded as an estimate derived from reference gene primer amplification. Produced via immunoSEQ multiplex PCR; TCRdb's table is partial and in-frame only. V and J calls and clone size are copied from that table; D and trimming were computed from the DNA. The sample shows approximately 220,000 clones, approximately 86% of them seen only once. The V and J genes are TRBV9 and TRBJ2-3, with D maybe TRBD2 (7 bases). The sequencing sample was made of peripheral blood. The source is a man aged 55 to 70 with acute or convalescent COVID-19. The CDR3 sequence is CASSVGEGEGTDTQYF. In DNA, the CDR3 is TGTGCCAGCAGCGTAGGAGAGGGGGAGGGGACAGATACGCAGTATTTT.